Presented here are 32 T cell receptor beta chains from one specimen sequenced in a study of beta chain features in type 1 diabetes. Sequencing targeted expressed TCRB transcripts, as all isolated RNA had been reverse transcribed. Some clones are missing from TCRdb's copy, which holds only in-frame ones; the method was immunoSEQ multiplex PCR. The data hold approximately 380,000 clones, with roughly 16% observed a single time. Sequencing used naive CD4+ T cells from blood. The receptors shown here come from a woman aged 18-29 years in good health.

This clone turned up a few times. CDR3 amino acids: CATSRGGPSEAFF. In nucleotides, the CDR3 is TGTGCCACCAGCAGGGGGGGACCCTCCGAAGCTTTCTTT. The chain joins TRBV15 to TRBJ1-1; D may be TRBD1 (5 bases). Between the trimmed V and J ends, which lost 3 bases and 8 bases, there was a span of 13 bases. There are 13 residues in the CDR3. Germline V gene sequence: CDR1 LNHNV, CDR2 YYDKDF (reference sequence).

This clone was recorded a few times. The V call is TRBV29-1, the J call TRBJ1-5, with 7 nucleotides matching TRBD1. Looked up from germline, CDR1 is SQVTM and CDR2 is ANQGSEA. Unmatched junction bases numbered 6, after V lost 4 bases and J lost 3 bases. The CDR3 runs 14 residues. For the CDR3, the DNA is TGCAGCGTTGTCCCACAGGGGACCAATCAGCCCCAGCATTTT. This encodes CSVVPQGTNQPQHF. Supplemented by reference TRBV29-1 and TRBJ1-5, the full variable domain reads SAVISQKPSRDICQRGTSLTIQCQVDSQVTMMFWYRQQPGQSLTLIATANQGSEATYESGFVIDKFPISRPNLTFSTLTVSNMSPEDSSIYLCSVVPQGTNQPQHFGDGTRLSIL.

The chain couples TRBV11-2 to TRBJ1-2; no firm D call. Trimming took 0 bases from V and 4 from J, leaving 6 bases between them. CDR3 length: 13 amino acids. From germline, CDR1 is SGHAT and CDR2 FQNNGV. CDR3 in amino acids: CASSLDTGYGYTF. CDR3 DNA sequence: TGTGCCAGCAGCTTAGATACCGGCTATGGCTACACCTTC. The full variable domain, in which reference TRBV11-2 and TRBJ1-2 provide the parts outside the CDR3, is EAGVAQSPRYKIIEKRQSVAFWCNPISGHATLYWYQQILGQGPKLLIQFQNNGVVDDSQLPKDRFSAERLKGVDSTLKIQPAKLEDSAVYLCASSLDTGYGYTFGSGTRLTVV.

A remark on this clone: Different DNA sequences within this sample yield the same CDR3. The chain carries TRBV5-1 and TRBJ1-1, with no clear D. V lost 4 bases and J lost 2, with 9 bases in between. Germline CDR1 reads SGHRS; CDR2 reads YFSETQ. The CDR3 contains 13 residues. CDR3 sequence: CASSLTPNTEAFF. In DNA form, the CDR3 reads TGCGCCAGCAGCCTGACACCTAACACTGAAGCTTTCTTT.

The J gene is TRBJ2-5, the V gene TRBV5-1, with D hard to call. Germline CDR1 is SGHRS and CDR2 is YFSETQ. The V end lost 0 bases, the J end lost 4 bases, and 10 bases lay between the germline ends. The CDR3 contains 14 residues. CDR3 bases: TGCGCCAGCAGCTTGGACACCCACGCAGAGACCCAGTACTTC. Residues: CASSLDTHAETQYF.

This clone was found a few times. The chain carries TRBV30 and TRBJ2-5; weak D call: TRBD1 (6 bases). The J call is in doubt because the DNA end fits TRBJ2-7 better. CDR3 length equals 13 residues. In germline, CDR1 is GTSNPN, CDR2 SVGIG (reference sequence). DNA for the CDR3: TGTGCCTGGGGCAGGGGTAGCTCCTACGAGCAGTACTTC. Its translation is CAWGRGSSYEQYF.

V gene TRBV15 combines with J gene TRBJ2-1, with D unresolved. V shed 5 bases and J shed 5 bases, with 10 bases lying between them. Germline V lookup: CDR1 LNHNV, CDR2 YYDKDF (reference sequence). This CDR3 is built from 13 residues. CDR3 amino acids: CATSSSEHNEQFF. DNA for the CDR3: TGTGCCACCAGCTCCTCCGAGCACAATGAGCAGTTCTTC.

The sample holds a few counts of this clone. The genes are TRBV29-1 and TRBJ1-1; D possibly corresponds to TRBD1 (5 bases). CDR1 is SQVTM, CDR2 ANQGSEA, per germline. This CDR3 is built from 13 residues. Trimming cost V 3 bases and J 4 bases, with 12 bases left between them. CDR3 coding DNA: TGCAGCGTTGACTCCAGGGAAATCACTGAAGCTTTCTTT. Translation: CSVDSREITEAFF.

This clone was observed a few times. J is TRBJ1-2 and V is TRBV7-9, with TRBD1 identical over 9 bases. Germline V gene lookup returns CDR1 SEHNR and CDR2 FQNEAQ (reference sequence). CDR3 length: 14 residues. The V segment lost 3 bases and the J segment 4 bases; nucleotides outside the gene matches: 3. The CDR3 here is CASSFLTGGYGYTF. The CDR3 coding sequence is TGTGCCAGCAGCTTCCTGACAGGGGGCTATGGCTACACCTTC.

This clone has more than one count but fewer than ten. This chain links TRBV11-2 with TRBJ1-1; D is possibly TRBD1 (5 bases). Germline V gives CDR1 SGHAT, CDR2 FQNNGV. The CDR3 spans 15 residues. The ends were cut back, 5 bases at V and 4 bases at J, with 17 bases in the middle. Here the CDR3 reads CASSPIQGAGTEAFF. CDR3 nucleotide sequence: TGTGCCAGCAGCCCGATCCAGGGAGCGGGCACTGAAGCTTTCTTT.

This clone was recorded a few times. V gene TRBV29-1 combines with J gene TRBJ1-4; tentative D call: TRBD1 (6 bases). Germline values: CDR1 SQVTM, CDR2 ANQGSEA. Deletions cut 5 bases from V and 7 bases from J, with 14 bases between. The CDR3 is 13 amino acids. The CDR3 coding sequence is TGCAGCGTTAGGGCAGGGGCCACTGAAAAACTGTTTTTT. This gives the protein CSVRAGATEKLFF.

The rearrangement links TRBV6-5 to TRBJ2-3, with unresolved D. This CDR3 has 14 amino acids. Germline CDR1 reads MNHEY; CDR2 reads SVGAGI. With 6 bases removed from V and 2 bases from J, the gap between germline ends came to 12 bases. For the CDR3, the DNA is TGTGCCAGCAGAAAGGTGCGGATCACAGATACGCAGTATTTT. Translating it yields CASRKVRITDTQYF.

In its sample, this clone was seen a few times. This sequence joins TRBV7-6 and TRBJ1-1; 8 bases are shared with TRBD1. The V gene's germline CDR1 is SGHVS and CDR2 FNYEAQ. The CDR3 extends over 15 amino acids. Trimming cost V 5 bases and J 5 bases; bases outside gene matches: 10. CDR3: CASSLTDRANTEAFF. The CDR3 DNA follows: TGTGCCAGCAGCCTTACGGACAGGGCTAATACTGAAGCTTTCTTT. Looking up the rest from reference TRBV7-6 and TRBJ1-1 gives the full variable domain: GAGVSQSPRYKVTKRGQDVALRCDPISGHVSLYWYRQALGQGPEFLTYFNYEAQQDKSGLPNDRFSAERPEGSISTLTIQRTEQRDSAMYRCASSLTDRANTEAFFGQGTRLTVV.

The V and J genes are TRBV11-2 and TRBJ2-5; 9 bases are a match to TRBD1. J was trimmed by 5 bases and V by 6 bases; bases with no gene match: 10. This CDR3 region has 15 residues. Germline CDR1 and CDR2: SGHAT and FQNNGV. The CDR3 DNA is TGTGCCAGCAGTCTCGGACAGGGGTCGGTGGAGACCCAGTACTTC. It encodes CASSLGQGSVETQYF. Complete variable domain (other parts from reference TRBV11-2 and TRBJ2-5): EAGVAQSPRYKIIEKRQSVAFWCNPISGHATLYWYQQILGQGPKLLIQFQNNGVVDDSQLPKDRFSAERLKGVDSTLKIQPAKLEDSAVYLCASSLGQGSVETQYFGPGTRLLVL.

The chain has TRBV5-1 and TRBJ1-2; D ambiguous. V lost 4 bases and J 0 bases, leaving 10 bases between the germline ends. The CDR3 runs 14 residues. The germline V gene encodes CDR1 SGHRS and CDR2 YFSETQ. CDR3 nucleotide sequence: TGCGCCAGCAGCGCGAGAGCCTCTAACTATGGCTACACCTTC. Its protein is CASSARASNYGYTF.

This clone was seen more than once but under ten times. The chain links TRBV7-2 to TRBJ2-7; tentative D call: TRBD2 (6 bases). Germline V gives CDR1 SGHTA, CDR2 FQGNSA. The CDR3 extends over 15 amino acids. With 4 bases removed from V and 5 bases from J, the gap between germline ends came to 18 bases. In DNA form, the CDR3 reads TGTGCCAGCAGCTCCCGGCGGGGCCGTATCCACGAGCAGTACTTC. It specifies CASSSRRGRIHEQYF.

The chain has TRBV28 and TRBJ2-1; TRBD2 might be the D (5 bases). CDR1 and CDR2 (germline): MDHEN, SYDVKM. The CDR3 extends over 17 amino acids. With 5 bases removed from V and 12 bases from J, the gap between germline ends came to 29 bases. In nucleotides, the CDR3 is TGTGCCAGCAGTCCCCGCTTCCCACTAGTTACGATTTACGGGCAGTTCTTC. Protein sequence: CASSPRFPLVTIYGQFF.

V gene TRBV11-2 combines with J gene TRBJ2-7; 7 nucleotides agree with TRBD1. This CDR3 region has 16 residues. CDR1 is SGHAT, CDR2 FQNNGV, per germline. V trimming: 5 bases; J trimming: 1 base; junction bases outside the gene matches: 11. The CDR3 nucleotides are TGTGCCAGCAGCCAGCCGGGACAGCAAAATTCCTACGAGCAGTACTTC. Its protein is CASSQPGQQNSYEQYF.

This clone showed up just a few times. The CDR3 DNA sequence: TGTGCCAGCAGCCGGACTAGCGGGAGGGCCAATGAGCAGTTCTTC. Translated, it gives CASSRTSGRANEQFF. The genes are TRBV11-2 and TRBJ2-1, with 15 bases identical to TRBD2. The CDR3 contains 15 residues. The V gene end was trimmed by 5 bases and the J gene end by 6 bases; junction bases not matched to a gene: 2. The germline V gene has CDR1 SGHAT and CDR2 FQNNGV.

The V gene is TRBV4-1, the J gene TRBJ2-5; 7 bases agree with TRBD1. Trimming took 1 base from V and 1 from J; bases not matched to a gene: 3. The V gene's germline CDR1 is MGHRA and CDR2 YSYEKL. This CDR3 contains 15 residues. The CDR3 region has the DNA TGCGCCAGCAGCCAAGGGGCAGGGGGCCAAGAGACCCAGTACTTC. Its translation: CASSQGAGGQETQYF.

Only a few counts were recorded for this clone. CDR3 DNA sequence: TGTGCCAGTAGTATGTGGGGCAGGTGGAACACTGAAGCTTTCTTT. Amino acids: CASSMWGRWNTEAFF. This rearrangement joins TRBV19 to TRBJ1-1; weak D call: TRBD1 (5 bases). From germline, CDR1 is LNHDA and CDR2 SQIVND (reference sequence). This CDR3 contains 15 residues. Trimming removed 3 bases at V and 1 base at J, with 12 bases between. Drawing the rest from reference TRBV19 and TRBJ1-1, the complete variable domain is DGGITQSPKYLFRKEGQNVTLSCEQNLNHDAMYWYRQDPGQGLRLIYYSQIVNDFQKGDIAEGYSVSREKKESFPLTVTSAQKNPTAFYLCASSMWGRWNTEAFFGQGTRLTVV.

This chain links TRBV5-4 with TRBJ2-3, with D possibly being TRBD2 (6 bases). CDR1 and CDR2 from the germline V gene are SGHNT and YYREEE (reference sequence). Trimming left V 0 bases short and J 8 bases short, with 19 bases between. CDR3 length: 16 amino acids. The CDR3 DNA is TGTGCCAGCAGCTTGGCCAGGGCAGGTCGCGGGGTTACGCAGTATTTT. Residues: CASSLARAGRGVTQYF.

This clone was found a few times. The chain couples TRBV29-1 to TRBJ2-2; 8 bases fit TRBD2. CDR1 is SQVTM, CDR2 ANQGSEA, per germline. Losses at the gene ends were 7 bases for V and 1 base for J; bases not matched to a gene: 8. CDR3 size: 15 residues. CDR3 bases: TGCAGCGCCGGGAGGGGGACTCAGAACACCGGGGAGCTGTTTTTT. Encoded protein: CSAGRGTQNTGELFF.

This clone showed up just a few times. The chain couples TRBV5-1 to TRBJ2-2; possible D gene TRBD1, 6 bases. Between the trimmed V and J ends, which lost 2 bases and 6 bases, there was a span of 17 bases. The CDR3 consists of 16 residues. Looked up from germline, CDR1 is SGHRS and CDR2 is YFSETQ. CDR3 residues: CASSFASPRGAGELFF. In DNA form, the CDR3 reads TGCGCCAGCAGCTTTGCCTCCCCCAGGGGCGCCGGGGAGCTGTTTTTT.

In its sample, this clone was seen a few times. The rearrangement joins TRBV6-5 to TRBJ1-1; D is uncertain. The CDR3 consists of 11 residues. The ends were cut back, 8 bases at V and 0 bases at J, with 4 bases in the middle. Germline loops: CDR1 MNHEY, CDR2 SVGAGI. The CDR3 sequence: CASQMNTEAFF. CDR3 sequence (DNA): TGTGCCAGCCAGATGAACACTGAAGCTTTCTTT.

As regards this clone: Other DNA variants within this sample encode the same CDR3. The chain is built from TRBV30 and TRBJ1-1; D may be TRBD1 (5 bases). This CDR3 is 12 amino acids long. The ends were cut back, 4 bases at V and 5 bases at J, with 11 bases in the middle. Germline CDR1 is GTSNPN and CDR2 is SVGIG (reference sequence). The CDR3 here is CAWTLGGTEAFF. In DNA, the CDR3 is TGTGCCTGGACCCTGGGGGGGACTGAAGCTTTCTTT.

Worth noting for this clone: Distinct nucleotide sequences in the sample also encode this CDR3. V usage is TRBV9 and J usage is TRBJ1-1; D is unresolved. Germline CDR1 is SGDLS and CDR2 is YYNGEE. The V end lost 0 bases, the J end lost 2 bases, and 5 bases lay between the germline ends. The CDR3 runs to 13 residues. DNA of the CDR3: TGTGCCAGCAGCGTAGGAGCCAACACTGAAGCTTTCTTT. This gives the protein CASSVGANTEAFF.

The chain employs TRBV4-3 and TRBJ1-1, with a tentative D call TRBD1 (6 bases). CDR1 is LGHNA and CDR2 is YSLEER in the germline V gene. The CDR3 has 15 residues. Trimming stripped 0 bases from V and 0 bases from J, with 8 bases between. CDR3 residues: CASSQDQGLNTEAFF. CDR3 nucleotides: TGCGCCAGCAGCCAAGATCAGGGGTTGAACACTGAAGCTTTCTTT.

A few counts support this clone. The chain uses TRBV7-2 and TRBJ2-7; 9 bases map to TRBD2. CDR1 and CDR2 from the germline V gene are SGHTA and FQGNSA. CDR3 length: 15 residues. V was clipped by 4 bases and J by 7 bases; unmatched bases: 11. The CDR3 DNA reads TGTGCCAGCAGCTCATTACCGGGACTAGCCGGGGAGCAGTACTTC. It is translated as CASSSLPGLAGEQYF.

This clone was observed a few times. V is TRBV6-6 and J is TRBJ1-5; no clear D. V lost 0 bases, J lost 2 bases, and 11 bases lay in between. Germline lookup yields CDR1 MNHNY and CDR2 SVGAGI (reference sequence). The CDR3 consists of 16 residues. The CDR3: CASSYSFQLRNQPQHF. The DNA of the CDR3 is TGTGCCAGCAGTTACTCTTTTCAACTTCGCAATCAGCCCCAGCATTTT.

V gene TRBV28 combines with J gene TRBJ2-1; D remains unclear. This CDR3 has 15 residues. Germline V gene data show CDR1 as MDHEN and CDR2 as SYDVKM. The V end was cut by 4 bases, the J end by 10 bases, with 20 bases between. The CDR3 spells CASSSPTRPREEQFF. CDR3 nucleotide sequence: TGTGCCAGCAGTTCCCCCACGCGGCCCCGAGAGGAGCAGTTCTTC. Together with reference TRBV28 and TRBJ2-1, the CDR3 gives the full variable domain: DVKVTQSSRYLVKRTGEKVFLECVQDMDHENMFWYRQDPGLGLRLIYFSYDVKMKEKGDIPEGYSVSREKKERFSLILESASTNQTSMYLCASSSPTRPREEQFFGPGTRLTVL.

This clone turned up a few times. The J gene is TRBJ1-2, the V gene TRBV27; D remains ambiguous. Trimming took 6 bases from V and 4 from J, leaving 18 bases between them. This CDR3 region has 15 residues. Germline V gene sequence: CDR1 MNHEY, CDR2 SMNVEV (reference sequence). The CDR3 here is CASREDGGFIYGYTF. The CDR3 nucleotides read TGTGCCAGCAGAGAGGACGGAGGGTTCATCTATGGCTACACCTTC.